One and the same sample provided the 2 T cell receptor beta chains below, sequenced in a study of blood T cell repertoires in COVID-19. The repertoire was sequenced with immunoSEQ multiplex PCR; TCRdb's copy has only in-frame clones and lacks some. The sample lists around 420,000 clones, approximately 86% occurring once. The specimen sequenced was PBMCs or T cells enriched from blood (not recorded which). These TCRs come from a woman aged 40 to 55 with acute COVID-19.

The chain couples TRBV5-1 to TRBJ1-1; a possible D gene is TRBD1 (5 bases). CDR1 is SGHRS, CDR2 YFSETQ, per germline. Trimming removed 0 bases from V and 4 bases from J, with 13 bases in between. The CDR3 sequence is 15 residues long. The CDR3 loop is CASSLDDPGGTEAFF. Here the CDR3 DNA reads TGCGCCAGCAGCTTGGACGACCCGGGGGGCACTGAAGCTTTCTTT.

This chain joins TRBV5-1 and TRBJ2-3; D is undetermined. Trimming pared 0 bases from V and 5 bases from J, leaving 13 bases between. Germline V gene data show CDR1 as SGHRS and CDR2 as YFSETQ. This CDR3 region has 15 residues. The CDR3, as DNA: TGCGCCAGCAGCTTGGATGGCCACCCCCAAGATACGCAGTATTTT. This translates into CASSLDGHPQDTQYF.